The 30 T cell receptor beta chains reported below all come from one sample, sequenced in a study of blood T cells in healthy people across ages. For the second PCR, which ran for roughly 7 to 11 cycles, a sample-barcoded 5' primer and a J-beta primer mix were used. TCRdb passed the 5' RACE reads through MiXCR, listing each CDR3 protein once. The sample holds approximately 1.5 million distinct CDR3 sequences, roughly 32% seen once. The source material was blood. The origin of the receptors is a woman in her 30s in good health.

In regard to this clonotype: At one boundary the junction diverges from the germline segment, which might be a read error. The rearrangement uses TRBV10-3 and TRBJ2-5, with D hard to call. The germline CDR1 and CDR2 sequences are ENHRY and SYGVKD. The CDR3 totals 13 residues. CDR3 bases: TGTGCCATCAGTGGTGAGGCCCAAGGGACCCAGTACTTC. Translated, it gives CAISGEAQGTQYF.

The sample holds a few counts of this clonotype. J is TRBJ2-3 and V is TRBV10-3; 13 bases match TRBD2. From germline, CDR1 is ENHRY and CDR2 SYGVKD. The J segment lost 6 bases and the V segment lost 10 bases, leaving 7 bases of the junction unmatched. The CDR3 length is 14 residues. CDR3: CATTSGRAQDTQYF. The CDR3 DNA reads as TGTGCCACTACTAGCGGGAGGGCCCAGGATACGCAGTATTTT.

This clonotype was counted many times. Germline and junction disagree at one end, which may indicate a read error. The rearrangement links TRBV5-1 to TRBJ1-2, with D perhaps matching TRBD1 (6 bases). The germline V gene encodes CDR1 SGHRS and CDR2 YFSETQ. The length of the CDR3 is 13 residues. The DNA for the CDR3 is TGTGCCAGCAGCCCGGACAGTTTCTATGGCTACACCTTC. Protein product: CASSPDSFYGYTF.

The V call is TRBV28, the J call TRBJ2-5; 7 nucleotides align to TRBD2. This CDR3 is built from 16 residues. Germline CDR1 is MDHEN and CDR2 is SYDVKM. Trimming took 2 bases from V and 7 from J; bases not matched to a gene: 13. CDR3 amino acids: CASSLRTSGRAGTQYF. CDR3 in DNA: TGTGCCAGCAGTTTACGGACTAGTGGGAGGGCTGGGACCCAGTACTTC.

The rearrangement joins TRBV28 to TRBJ2-7; tentative D call: TRBD1 (6 bases). V lost 3 bases, J lost 0 bases, and 15 bases lay in between. The germline gives CDR1 MDHEN, CDR2 SYDVKM. The length of the CDR3 is 16 residues. The CDR3 DNA is TGTGCCAGCAGTTTCCCGCGGACAGCCCTCTCCTACGAGCAGTACTTC. This encodes CASSFPRTALSYEQYF.

The chain has TRBV10-3 and TRBJ1-2, with D hard to call. Per the germline V gene, CDR1 is ENHRY and CDR2 is SYGVKD. V was pared by 5 bases and J by 4 bases, with 17 bases between. This CDR3 comprises 15 residues. In nucleotides, the CDR3 is TGTGCCATCAGTAAAACTACCGTAGATTCCTATGGCTACACCTTC. Translated, it gives CAISKTTVDSYGYTF.

This clonotype was observed at least ten times. CDR3 protein: CSAPEVGSMAFF. As DNA, the CDR3 is TGCAGCGCCCCCGAAGTGGGTAGTATGGCTTTCTTT. The V call is TRBV29-1, the J call TRBJ1-1; no definite D call. CDR3 length: 12 amino acids. Germline loops: CDR1 SQVTM, CDR2 ANQGSEA. The germline V and J ends were trimmed by 7 bases and 11 bases, with 20 bases remaining between them.

The genes are TRBV6-1 and TRBJ1-2, with a possible D match to TRBD1 (5 bases). Germline V lookup: CDR1 MNHNS, CDR2 SASEGT. Trimming took 3 bases from V and 12 from J, leaving 14 bases between them. The CDR3 spans 12 residues. This CDR3 is CASSESATQDTF. In DNA, the CDR3 is TGTGCCAGCAGTGAGAGCGCCACACAGGACACCTTC.

This clonotype showed up just a few times. CDR3 DNA: TGCAGCGCCGGGACAGGGATGGGGACAGATACGCAGTATTTT. Residues: CSAGTGMGTDTQYF. V gene TRBV29-1 combines with J gene TRBJ2-3; TRBD1 agrees at 9 bases. With V trimmed by 7 bases and J by 3 bases, 8 bases remained unmatched. Germline V gives CDR1 SQVTM, CDR2 ANQGSEA. The CDR3 covers 14 residues.

V gene TRBV27 combines with J gene TRBJ1-4; possibly TRBD1 for D (5 bases). Trimming shortened V by 3 bases and J by 11 bases, and 16 bases separated the two germline ends. CDR1 and CDR2 (germline): MNHEY, SMNVEV (reference sequence). The CDR3 totals 14 residues. CDR3 bases: TGTGCCAGCAGTTTTTTAGGGATGAGGGACAAACTGTTTTTT. Translated, it gives CASSFLGMRDKLFF.

Details on this clonotype: Possible read error: a much larger clone is one base away. CDR3 residues: CASRAADPDYTF. CDR3 in DNA: TGTGCCAGCAGGGCTGCGGACCCTGACTACACCTTC. This chain links TRBV6-2 or TRBV6-3 with TRBJ1-2; D is unresolved. Germline CDR1 MNHEY, CDR2 SVGEGT. The CDR3 has 12 amino acids. Trimming cost V 6 bases and J 10 bases, with 15 bases left between them.

This clonotype came up many times. The chain employs TRBV7-2 and TRBJ1-2; D remains ambiguous. CDR1 and CDR2 from the germline V gene are SGHTA and FQGNSA. Trimming cost V 5 bases and J 5 bases, with 12 bases left between them. CDR3 length equals 13 residues. This CDR3 reads CASSPKGGYGYTF. CDR3 DNA sequence: TGTGCCAGCAGCCCGAAGGGTGGGTATGGCTACACCTTC.

This clonotype showed up just a few times. An end of the junction does not agree with germline; a read error may underlie this. The chain employs TRBV12-3 or TRBV12-4 and TRBJ1-2, with no clear D. The CDR3 is made up of 13 amino acids. The CDR3 is CASSLGQAHGYTF. The CDR3 DNA reads as TGTGCCAGCAGCTTAGGGCAGGCCCATGGCTACACCTTC.

V usage is TRBV28 and J usage is TRBJ1-2; D ambiguous. From germline, CDR1 is MDHEN and CDR2 SYDVKM. Trimming removed 6 bases from V and 5 bases from J, with 25 bases in between. This CDR3 is built from 17 residues. The CDR3 loop is CASSANVGSTTYYGYTF. The DNA for the CDR3 is TGTGCCAGCAGCGCCAACGTTGGATCTACTACGTATTATGGCTACACCTTC.

The genes are TRBV13 and TRBJ2-7, with 9 bases that match TRBD2. In germline, CDR1 is PRHDT, CDR2 FYEKMQ (reference sequence). The J segment lost 3 bases and the V segment lost 6 bases, leaving 9 bases of the junction unmatched. CDR3 length: 15 amino acids. CDR3 nucleotides: TGTGCCAGCAGTCGGGGCGGGGGGGCCTTCTACGAGCAGTACTTC. It translates to CASSRGGGAFYEQYF.

This clonotype has a count of ten or more. The chain links TRBV12-3 or TRBV12-4 to TRBJ2-5; D remains ambiguous. This CDR3 region has 11 residues. Trimming took 6 bases from V and 9 from J, leaving 11 bases between them. The CDR3 DNA is TGTGCCAGCAGATCCCAACGCTCCCAGTACTTC. Translating gives CASRSQRSQYF.

This clonotype was observed a handful of times. V and J are TRBV20-1 and TRBJ1-2; D is uncertain. The CDR3 length is 13 residues. With 0 bases removed from V and 4 bases from J, the gap between germline ends came to 9 bases. CDR1 DFQATT and CDR2 SNEGSKA come from the germline V gene (reference sequence). In nucleotides, the CDR3 is TGCAGTGCTAGAGATGCAGCGGGCTATGGCTACACCTTC. Protein: CSARDAAGYGYTF.

The rearrangement joins TRBV5-1 to TRBJ2-1; possible D gene TRBD2, 5 bases. Per germline, CDR1 SGHRS and CDR2 YFSETQ. Trimming removed 0 bases at V and 0 bases at J, with 10 bases between. The CDR3 is 16 residues long. The CDR3, as DNA: TGCGCCAGCAGCTTGGTAGCGTTGAGCTCCTACAATGAGCAGTTCTTC. Amino acids: CASSLVALSSYNEQFF.

This clonotype occurred a few times. The gene calls are TRBV24-1 and TRBJ2-7; 11 positions agree with TRBD2. Germline-derived CDR1 and CDR2 are KGHDR and SFDVKD. This CDR3 comprises 17 residues. The trim removed 2 bases at V and 3 bases at J, leaving 8 bases unmatched. Written as DNA, the CDR3 is TGTGCCACCAGTGATTCGGGGCTAGCGGGAGGAAACTACGAGCAGTACTTC. Translation: CATSDSGLAGGNYEQYF.

Concerning this clonotype: At one end the junction does not follow the germline gene, possibly because of a read error. Here the CDR3 reads CAGSPKDRGTQETQYF. The CDR3 nucleotides are TGTGCCGGCAGCCCTAAAGACCGGGGAACCCAAGAGACCCAGTACTTC. The genes are TRBV3-1 and TRBJ2-5; D possibly corresponds to TRBD2 (5 bases). The CDR3 length is 16 residues. CDR1 and CDR2 (germline): LGHDT, YNNKEL (reference sequence).

This rearrangement joins TRBV5-6 to TRBJ2-7, with 8 bases matching TRBD1. Germline V gene sequence: CDR1 SGHDT, CDR2 YYEEEE. CDR3 size: 13 residues. J was trimmed by 5 bases and V by 2 bases; bases with no gene match: 3. The CDR3 region has the DNA TGTGCCAGCAGCTTCGACAGGGGACACGAGCAGTACTTC. It codes for CASSFDRGHEQYF.

The chain is built from TRBV5-1 and TRBJ2-1, with unresolved D. V lost 4 bases and J lost 9, with 20 bases in between. Germline V gene sequence: CDR1 SGHRS, CDR2 YFSETQ. CDR3 size: 15 residues. The CDR3 DNA follows: TGCGCCAGCAGCCCGGTCCTTGGGCCCACGAGTGAGCAGTTCTTC. Amino acids: CASSPVLGPTSEQFF.

This chain connects TRBV5-1 to TRBJ2-1; TRBD2 aligns across 14 bases. CDR3 length: 19 amino acids. The germline V gene has CDR1 SGHRS and CDR2 YFSETQ. With V trimmed by 3 bases and J by 0 bases, 8 bases remained unmatched. The CDR3 nucleotides read TGCGCCAGCAGCTCCGATCTGACTAGCGGGAGGGCCTCCTACAATGAGCAGTTCTTC. Translated: CASSSDLTSGRASYNEQFF. The whole variable domain, remainder taken from reference TRBV5-1 and TRBJ2-1, is KAGVTQTPRYLIKTRGQQVTLSCSPISGHRSVSWYQQTPGQGLQFLFEYFSETQRNKGNFPGRFSGRQFSNSRSEMNVSTLELGDSALYLCASSSDLTSGRASYNEQFFGPGTRLTVL.

This clonotype was seen a few times. The chain employs TRBV28 and TRBJ2-1; 9 nucleotides align to TRBD2. After removal of 10 bases from V and 13 bases from J, the junction contained 11 bases not matched to a gene. The CDR3 runs to 12 residues. CDR1 is MDHEN, CDR2 SYDVKM, per germline. The DNA of the CDR3 is TGTGCCACCGTCGGCCTAGCGGGACGCCAGTTCTTC. Encoded protein: CATVGLAGRQFF.

V usage is TRBV14 and J usage is TRBJ1-2, with a possible D match to TRBD1 (5 bases). Germline assignment: CDR1 SGHDN and CDR2 FVKESK. The CDR3 loop spans 14 amino acids. V dropped 0 bases and J dropped 6 bases, with 11 bases sitting between them. CDR3 nucleotide sequence: TGTGCCAGCAGCCAAGATAACAGGATGGATGGCTACACCTTC. Its translation: CASSQDNRMDGYTF.

V usage is TRBV12-3 or TRBV12-4 and J usage is TRBJ1-1; the D gene is possibly TRBD1 (5 bases). Trimming took off 4 bases at V and 7 bases at J, with 16 bases between the two ends. This CDR3 spans 14 amino acids. The CDR3 loop is CASSSVGGIGEAFF. CDR3 bases: TGTGCCAGCAGTTCAGTTGGGGGGATAGGTGAAGCTTTCTTT.

The chain links TRBV28 to TRBJ1-2; 8 positions agree with TRBD1. The CDR3 extends over 14 amino acids. Losses at the gene ends were 6 bases for V and 5 bases for J; bases not matched to a gene: 8. Looked up from germline, CDR1 is MDHEN and CDR2 is SYDVKM. CDR3 DNA sequence: TGTGCCAGCAGGCAGACAGGGGAGGAATATGGCTACACCTTC. Translating gives CASRQTGEEYGYTF.

The rearrangement uses TRBV4-1 and TRBJ2-7; no clear D. Trimming removed 1 base from V and 3 bases from J, with 7 bases in between. In germline, CDR1 is MGHRA, CDR2 YSYEKL. The CDR3 sequence is 13 residues long. CDR3 DNA sequence: TGCGCCAGCAGCCAAGCCCCTCGCTACGAGCAGTACTTC. Translation: CASSQAPRYEQYF.

This chain connects TRBV6-5 to TRBJ1-1; the D is unclear. Trimming pared 0 bases from V and 0 bases from J, leaving 8 bases between. The CDR3 totals 15 residues. The germline CDR1 and CDR2 sequences are MNHEY and SVGAGI. CDR3 region: CASSYSGNLNTEAFF. In DNA, the CDR3 is TGTGCCAGCAGTTACTCTGGCAATTTGAACACTGAAGCTTTCTTT.

The V and J genes are TRBV11-2 and TRBJ1-2; D gene unclear. Germline CDR1 reads SGHAT; CDR2 reads FQNNGV. This CDR3 contains 14 residues. Trimming cost V 4 bases and J 4 bases, with 13 bases left between them. CDR3 coding DNA: TGTGCCAGCAGCTCAAATACCGGGGTCTATGGCTACACCTTC. Translating gives CASSSNTGVYGYTF.